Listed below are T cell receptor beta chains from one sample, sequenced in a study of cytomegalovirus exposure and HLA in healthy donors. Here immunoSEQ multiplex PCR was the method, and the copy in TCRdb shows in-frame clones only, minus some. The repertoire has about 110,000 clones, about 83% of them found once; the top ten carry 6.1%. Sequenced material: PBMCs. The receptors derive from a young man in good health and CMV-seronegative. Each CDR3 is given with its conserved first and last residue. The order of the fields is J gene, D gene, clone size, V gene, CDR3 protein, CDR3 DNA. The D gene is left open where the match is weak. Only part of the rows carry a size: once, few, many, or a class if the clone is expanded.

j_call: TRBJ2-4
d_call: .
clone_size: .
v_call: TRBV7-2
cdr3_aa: CASSPDSLKNIQYF
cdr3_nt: TGTGCCAGCAGCCCAGACAGTCTTAAAAACATTCAGTACTTC

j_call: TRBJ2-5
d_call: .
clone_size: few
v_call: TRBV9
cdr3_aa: CASSVGGEIETQYF
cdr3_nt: TGTGCCAGCAGCGTAGGTGGGGAGATCGAGACCCAGTACTTC

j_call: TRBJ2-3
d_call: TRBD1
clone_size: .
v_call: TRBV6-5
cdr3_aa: CASSSGGQGSDTQYF
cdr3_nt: TGTGCCAGCAGCTCGGGGGGACAGGGATCAGATACGCAGTATTTT

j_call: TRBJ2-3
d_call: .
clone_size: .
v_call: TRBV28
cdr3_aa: CASTLYSGETDTQYF
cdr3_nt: TGTGCCAGCACCCTCTACTCGGGAGAGACAGATACGCAGTATTTT

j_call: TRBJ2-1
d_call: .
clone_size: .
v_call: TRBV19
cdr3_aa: CASSIGTHTFF
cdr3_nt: TGTGCCAGTAGTATAGGCACACACACGTTCTTC

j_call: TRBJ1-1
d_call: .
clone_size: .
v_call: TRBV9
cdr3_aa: CASSVGQEAFF
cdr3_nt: TGTGCCAGCAGCGTAGGACAGGAAGCTTTCTTT

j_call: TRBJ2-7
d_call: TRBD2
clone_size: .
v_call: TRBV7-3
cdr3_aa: CASGVAGGLSYEQYF
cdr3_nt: TGTGCCAGCGGCGTAGCGGGAGGGCTCTCCTACGAGCAGTACTTC

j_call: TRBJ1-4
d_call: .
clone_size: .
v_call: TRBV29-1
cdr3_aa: CSVVQGPTNEKLFF
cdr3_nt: TGCAGCGTTGTGCAGGGGCCAACTAATGAAAAACTGTTTTTT

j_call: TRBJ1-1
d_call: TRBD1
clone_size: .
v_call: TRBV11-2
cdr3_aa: CASRVYRGSEAFF
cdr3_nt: TGTGCCAGCAGGGTCTACAGGGGATCAGAAGCTTTCTTT

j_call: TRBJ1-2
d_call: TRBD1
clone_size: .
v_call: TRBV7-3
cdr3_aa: CASSPRSDRGRWYGYTF
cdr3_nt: TGTGCCAGCAGCCCAAGATCTGACAGGGGGCGATGGTATGGCTACACCTTC

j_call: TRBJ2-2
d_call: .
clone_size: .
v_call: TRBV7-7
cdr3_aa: CASSLAGAGELFF
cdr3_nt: TGTGCCAGCAGCTTAGCAGGGGCCGGGGAGCTGTTTTTT

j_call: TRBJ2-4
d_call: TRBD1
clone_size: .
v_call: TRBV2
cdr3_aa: CASSFEQGLLNIQYF
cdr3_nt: TGTGCCAGCAGTTTCGAACAGGGGCTTTTAAACATTCAGTACTTC

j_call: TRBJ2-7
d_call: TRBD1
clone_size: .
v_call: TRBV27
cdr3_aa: CASSLGTGAYEQYF
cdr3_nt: TGTGCCAGCAGTCTCGGGACAGGTGCCTACGAGCAGTACTTC

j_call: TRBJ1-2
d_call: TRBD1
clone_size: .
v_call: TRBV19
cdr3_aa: CASSATARQGENYGYTF
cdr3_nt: TGTGCCAGTAGCGCGACAGCGCGACAGGGAGAGAACTATGGCTACACCTTC

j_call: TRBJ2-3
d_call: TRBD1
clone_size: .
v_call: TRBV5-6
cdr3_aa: CASSPVGQGATDTQYF
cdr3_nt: TGTGCCAGCAGCCCAGTCGGACAGGGGGCCACAGATACGCAGTATTTT

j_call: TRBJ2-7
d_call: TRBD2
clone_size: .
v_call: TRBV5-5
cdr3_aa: CASRRYASGSSYEQYF
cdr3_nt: TGTGCCAGCAGACGATACGCTAGCGGGAGCTCCTACGAGCAGTACTTC

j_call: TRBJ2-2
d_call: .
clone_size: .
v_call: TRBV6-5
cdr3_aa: CASSFTTGTGELFF
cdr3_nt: TGTGCCAGCAGTTTCACGACAGGCACCGGGGAGCTGTTTTTT

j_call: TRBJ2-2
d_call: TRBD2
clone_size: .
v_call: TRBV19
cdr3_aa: CASKASGRNTGELFF
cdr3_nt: TGTGCCAGTAAGGCTAGCGGGAGAAATACCGGGGAGCTGTTTTTT

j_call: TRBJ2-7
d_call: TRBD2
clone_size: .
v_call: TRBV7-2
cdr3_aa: CASSSPSGRLPSEQYF
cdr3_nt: TGTGCCAGCAGCTCCCCTAGCGGGAGGTTGCCGTCCGAGCAGTACTTC

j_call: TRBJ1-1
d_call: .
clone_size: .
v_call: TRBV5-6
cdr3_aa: CASSRSGTEAFF
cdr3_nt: TGTGCCAGCAGCCGCTCGGGGACTGAAGCTTTCTTT

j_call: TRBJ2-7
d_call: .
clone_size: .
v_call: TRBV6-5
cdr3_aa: CASNPAGRGEQYF
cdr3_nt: TGTGCCAGCAATCCCGCCGGGCGGGGAGAGCAGTACTTC

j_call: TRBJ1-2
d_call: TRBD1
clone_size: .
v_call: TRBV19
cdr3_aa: CASTLGQGSYGYTF
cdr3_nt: TGTGCCAGTACCTTGGGACAGGGGTCCTATGGCTACACCTTC

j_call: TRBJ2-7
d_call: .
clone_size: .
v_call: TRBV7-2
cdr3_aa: CASSFAESYEQYF
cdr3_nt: TGTGCCAGCAGCTTCGCTGAGTCCTACGAGCAGTACTTC

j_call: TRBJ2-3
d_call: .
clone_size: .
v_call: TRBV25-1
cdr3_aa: CASSENSAHTDTQYF
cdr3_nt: TGTGCCAGCAGTGAAAATAGCGCCCACACAGATACGCAGTATTTT

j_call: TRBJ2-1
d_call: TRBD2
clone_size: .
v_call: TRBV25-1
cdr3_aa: CASRTGTSGSEQFF
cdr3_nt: TGTGCCAGCAGGACCGGGACTAGCGGGAGTGAGCAGTTCTTC

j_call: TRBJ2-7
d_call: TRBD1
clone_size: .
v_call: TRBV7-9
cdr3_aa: CASSPGQGADEQYF
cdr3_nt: TGTGCCAGCAGCCCGGGACAGGGGGCAGACGAGCAGTACTTC

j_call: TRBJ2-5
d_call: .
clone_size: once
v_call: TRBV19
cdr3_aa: CASSIDGGTIVGTQYF
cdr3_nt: TGTGCCAGTAGTATAGACGGGGGAACGATCGTGGGGACCCAGTACTTC

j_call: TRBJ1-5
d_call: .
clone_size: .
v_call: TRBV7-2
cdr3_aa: CASSLVNNQPQHF
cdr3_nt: TGTGCCAGCAGCTTAGTTAACAATCAGCCCCAGCATTTT

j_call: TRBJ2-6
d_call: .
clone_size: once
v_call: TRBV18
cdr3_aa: CASPRRGANVLTF
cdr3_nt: TGTGCCAGCCCCCGCCGGGGGGCCAACGTCCTGACTTTC

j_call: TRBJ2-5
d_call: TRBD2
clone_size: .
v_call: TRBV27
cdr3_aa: CASSFTLAGQETQYF
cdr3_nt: TGTGCCAGCAGTTTCACCCTAGCGGGGCAAGAGACCCAGTACTTC

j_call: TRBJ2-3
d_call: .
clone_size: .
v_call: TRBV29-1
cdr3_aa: CSVDLESTDTQYF
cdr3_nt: TGCAGCGTTGATTTGGAGAGCACAGATACGCAGTATTTT

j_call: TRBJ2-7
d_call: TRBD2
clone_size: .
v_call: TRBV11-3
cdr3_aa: CASSLSTSARYEQYF
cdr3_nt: TGTGCCAGCAGCTTGTCAACTAGCGCCCGCTACGAGCAGTACTTC

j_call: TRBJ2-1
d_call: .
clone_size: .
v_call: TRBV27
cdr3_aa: CASSLGRYNEQFF
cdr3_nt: TGTGCCAGCAGTCTGGGCCGTTACAATGAGCAGTTCTTC

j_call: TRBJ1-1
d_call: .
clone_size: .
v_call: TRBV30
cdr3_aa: CAWSGPYTEAFF
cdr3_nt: TGTGCCTGGAGTGGTCCCTACACTGAAGCTTTCTTT

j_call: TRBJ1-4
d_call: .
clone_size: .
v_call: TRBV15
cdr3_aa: CATSRGGEKLFF
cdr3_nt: TGTGCCACCAGCAGGGGAGGGGAAAAACTGTTTTTT

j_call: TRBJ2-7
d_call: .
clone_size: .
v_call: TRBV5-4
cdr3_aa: CASSLGTDFYEQYF
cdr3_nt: TGTGCCAGCAGCTTGGGGACAGATTTCTACGAGCAGTACTTC

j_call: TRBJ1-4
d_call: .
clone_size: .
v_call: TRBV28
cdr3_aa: CASSPPANEKLFF
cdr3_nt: TGTGCCAGCAGTCCCCCGGCTAATGAAAAACTGTTTTTT

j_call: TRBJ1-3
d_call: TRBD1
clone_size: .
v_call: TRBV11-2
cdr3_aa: CASSSTGSGNTIYF
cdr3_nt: TGTGCCAGCAGCTCGACAGGGTCTGGAAACACCATATATTTT

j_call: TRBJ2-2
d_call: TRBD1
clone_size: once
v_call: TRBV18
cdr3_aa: CASSPDRVNTGELFF
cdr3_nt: TGTGCCAGCTCACCCGACAGGGTTAACACCGGGGAGCTGTTTTTT

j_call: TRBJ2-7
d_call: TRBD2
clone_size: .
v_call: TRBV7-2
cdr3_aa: CASSLGGRTYEQYF
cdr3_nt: TGTGCCAGCAGCTTGGGCGGGAGGACCTACGAGCAGTACTTC

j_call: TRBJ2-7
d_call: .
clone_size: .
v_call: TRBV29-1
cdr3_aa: CSASPGADEQYF
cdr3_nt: TGCAGCGCCTCGCCAGGGGCGGACGAGCAGTACTTC

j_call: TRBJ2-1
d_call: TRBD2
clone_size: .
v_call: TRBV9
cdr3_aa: CASSDGTSGNEQFF
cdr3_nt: TGTGCCAGCAGCGATGGGACTAGCGGAAATGAGCAGTTCTTC

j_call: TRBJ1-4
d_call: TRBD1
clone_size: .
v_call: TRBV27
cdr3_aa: CASSAWTGGKEKLFF
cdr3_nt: TGTGCCAGCAGTGCCTGGACAGGGGGAAAGGAAAAACTGTTTTTT

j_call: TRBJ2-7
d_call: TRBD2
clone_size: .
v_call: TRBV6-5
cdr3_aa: CASRDQGLAVEQYF
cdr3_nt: TGTGCCAGCAGAGACCAGGGACTAGCGGTTGAGCAGTACTTC

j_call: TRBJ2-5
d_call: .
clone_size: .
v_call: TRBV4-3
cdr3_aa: CASSQGTEVGGAETQYF
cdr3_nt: TGCGCCAGCAGCCAAGGGACCGAGGTTGGGGGGGCAGAGACCCAGTACTTC

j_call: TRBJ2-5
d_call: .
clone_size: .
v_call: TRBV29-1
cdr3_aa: CSVQPLSSQETQYF
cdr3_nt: TGCAGCGTGCAGCCCCTTAGCAGCCAAGAGACCCAGTACTTC

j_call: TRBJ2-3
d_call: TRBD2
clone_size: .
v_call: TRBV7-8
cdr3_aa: CASSSGLGRDTQYF
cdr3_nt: TGTGCCAGCAGCTCGGGACTAGGAAGAGATACGCAGTATTTT

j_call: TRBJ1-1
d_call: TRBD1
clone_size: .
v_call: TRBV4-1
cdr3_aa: CASSQATGTGNTEAFF
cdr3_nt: TGCGCCAGCAGCCAGGCTACCGGGACAGGGAACACTGAAGCTTTCTTT

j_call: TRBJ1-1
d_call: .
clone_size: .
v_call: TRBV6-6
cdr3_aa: CASSTEDRRAFF
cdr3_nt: TGTGCCAGCAGCACAGAAGACAGACGGGCTTTCTTT

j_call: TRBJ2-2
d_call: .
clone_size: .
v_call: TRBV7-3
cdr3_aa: CASSLSVFGELFF
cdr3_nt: TGTGCCAGCAGCTTATCTGTTTTCGGGGAGCTGTTTTTT

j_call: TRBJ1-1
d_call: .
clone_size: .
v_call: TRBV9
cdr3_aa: CASSVEQGGTEAFF
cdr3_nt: TGTGCCAGCAGCGTAGAACAGGGCGGAACTGAAGCTTTCTTT

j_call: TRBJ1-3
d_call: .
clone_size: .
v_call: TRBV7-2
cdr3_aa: CASSFTGNTIYF
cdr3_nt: TGTGCCAGCAGCTTTACTGGAAACACCATATATTTT

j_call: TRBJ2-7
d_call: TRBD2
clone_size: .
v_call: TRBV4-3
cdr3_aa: CASSQDWSGSSYEQYF
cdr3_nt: TGCGCCAGCAGCCAAGATTGGAGCGGGAGCTCCTACGAGCAGTACTTC

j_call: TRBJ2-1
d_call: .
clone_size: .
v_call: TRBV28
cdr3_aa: CASSLKPSQDEQFF
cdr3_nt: TGTGCCAGCAGTTTGAAGCCGTCACAGGATGAGCAGTTCTTC

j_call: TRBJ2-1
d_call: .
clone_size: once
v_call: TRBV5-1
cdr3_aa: CASSLGDSTYNEQFF
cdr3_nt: TGCGCCAGCAGCTTGGGGGACTCTACATACAATGAGCAGTTCTTC

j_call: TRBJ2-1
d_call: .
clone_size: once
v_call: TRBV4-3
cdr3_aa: CASSHLEGVNEQFF
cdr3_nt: TGCGCCAGCAGCCACTTGGAGGGTGTCAATGAGCAGTTCTTC

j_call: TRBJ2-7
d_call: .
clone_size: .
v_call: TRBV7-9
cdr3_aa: CASALGGNEQYF
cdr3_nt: TGTGCCAGCGCCCTTGGGGGGAACGAGCAGTACTTC

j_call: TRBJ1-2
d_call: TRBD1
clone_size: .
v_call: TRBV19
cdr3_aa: CASSLSTKTGMGAGYTF
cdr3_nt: TGTGCCAGTAGCCTTTCTACTAAGACAGGGATGGGAGCGGGCTACACCTTC

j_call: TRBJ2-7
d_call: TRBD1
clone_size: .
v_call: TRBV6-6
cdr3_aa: CASSYSGQGSYEQYF
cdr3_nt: TGTGCCAGCAGTTACTCGGGACAGGGTAGCTACGAGCAGTACTTC